The source of this TCR beta chain is a study of OX40 agonist ivuxolimab in advanced cancers. V lost 1 base, J lost 8 bases, and 11 bases lay in between. The CDR3 is made up of 13 amino acids. Germline V lookup: CDR1 LNHNV, CDR2 YYDKDF (reference sequence). The repertoire was sequenced with immunoSEQ multiplex PCR; TCRdb's copy has only in-frame clones and lacks some. The table has tens of thousands of clones, 81% seen once; the top ten hold approximately 5.8%. This clone was found once. The chain joins TRBV15 to TRBJ1-1, with D possibly TRBD1 on 6 matching bases. The source was CD4+ or CD8+ T cells sorted from blood, collected in a trial of the OX40 agonist ivuxolimab. This TCR derives from an adult with an advanced solid tumor such as melanoma, head and neck, liver or kidney cancer. The CDR3: CATSRGTDDEAFF. The CDR3 DNA sequence: TGTGCCACCAGCAGAGGGACAGACGACGAAGCTTTCTTT.